The next 16 T cell receptor beta chains were all read from a single sample in a study of regulatory T cells in long-lasting Graves disease. The time point here: newly diagnosed GD, antithyroid drugs for less than 3 months. TCR sequences were obtained from RNA taken from PBMCs. The authors built TCR beta libraries using iRepertoire HTBI primers and Arm-PCR of CDR3 regions. TCRdb redid the calling of the multiplex PCR reads with MiXCR, one entry per CDR3 protein. In the table there are about 440,000 distinct CDR3 sequences, just under 15% of which are singletons. The sample also formed part of further work on T cells in Graves' hyperthyroidism and ophthalmopathy.

Sequenced here: peripheral blood mononuclear cells (PBMCs), sampled at new diagnosis, from a patient treated with antithyroid drugs. Every receptor here comes from a woman in her 30s with Graves disease.

This clonotype was seen at least ten times. The CDR3 sequence: CASSIRQGDYGYTF. For the CDR3, the DNA is TGTGCCAGCAGTATAAGACAGGGGGACTATGGCTACACCTTC. The chain has TRBV6-1 and TRBJ1-2; 9 bases line up with TRBD1. Trimming cost V 5 bases and J 3 bases; bases outside gene matches: 4. This CDR3 comprises 14 residues. Germline assignment: CDR1 MNHNS and CDR2 SASEGT.

The gene calls are TRBV2 and TRBJ2-2; D may be TRBD1 (6 bases). The length of the CDR3 is 14 residues. Germline CDR1 and CDR2: SNHLY and FYNNEI. Trimming stripped 7 bases from V and 1 base from J, with 10 bases between. CDR3 coding DNA: TGTGCCAGCACCGGGACATTGAACACCGGGGAGCTGTTTTTT. Translating it yields CASTGTLNTGELFF. Based on the CDR3 plus reference TRBV2 and TRBJ2-2, the full variable domain is EPEVTQTPSHQVTQMGQEVILRCVPISNHLYFYWYRQILGQKVEFLVSFYNNEISEKSEIFDDQFSVERPDGSNFTLKIRSTKLEDSAMYFCASTGTLNTGELFFGEGSRLTVL.

The V gene is TRBV27, the J gene TRBJ2-1; D not resolved. Trimming removed 6 bases from V and 9 bases from J, with 9 bases in between. The CDR3 sequence is 11 residues long. Looked up from germline, CDR1 is MNHEY and CDR2 is SMNVEV (reference sequence). The CDR3 DNA follows: TGTGCCAGCAGCTGGCGGCTTGAGCAGTTCTTC. Translated, it gives CASSWRLEQFF.

This clonotype was seen repeatedly, ten times or more. The chain carries TRBV2 and TRBJ2-5; 10 nucleotides align to TRBD2. The junction had 5 bases not matched to a gene; V was cut back by 5 bases and J by 2 bases. The CDR3 has 15 residues. In germline, CDR1 is SNHLY, CDR2 FYNNEI. The CDR3 loop is CASSPSGSAQETQYF. The CDR3, as DNA: TGTGCCAGCAGTCCTAGCGGGAGTGCTCAAGAGACCCAGTACTTC.

This clonotype ranks as medium-sized (0.01 to 0.1%). V usage is TRBV20-1 and J usage is TRBJ2-1; D is possibly TRBD2 (6 bases). V lost 5 bases and J lost 4, with 15 bases in between. The CDR3 runs to 14 residues. Germline V gene lookup returns CDR1 DFQATT and CDR2 SNEGSKA (reference sequence). CDR3 DNA sequence: TGCAGTGCTGGACGGATAGCGGATTACAATGAGCAGTTCTTC. The encoded protein is CSAGRIADYNEQFF.

This clonotype was detected ten times or more. This chain links TRBV18 with TRBJ2-7, with 9 positions matching TRBD1. This CDR3 spans 14 amino acids. Trimming removed 8 bases from V and 7 bases from J; junction bases left unmatched: 12. CDR1 and CDR2 from the germline V gene are KGHSH and LQKENI. The CDR3 sequence is CASTPGQGAYEQYF. DNA of the CDR3: TGTGCCAGCACGCCGGGACAGGGAGCTTATGAGCAGTACTTC. Using reference TRBV18 and TRBJ2-7 for the parts outside the CDR3, the full variable domain is NAGVMQNPRHLVRRRGQEARLRCSPMKGHSHVYWYRQLPEEGLKFMVYLQKENIIDESGMPKERFSAEFPKEGPSILRIQQVVRGDSAAYFCASTPGQGAYEQYFGPGTRLTVT.

The V call is TRBV20-1, the J call TRBJ2-7; perhaps TRBD1 as D (6 bases). Trimming removed 6 bases from V and 0 bases from J, with 12 bases in between. The CDR3 is 13 amino acids. Germline V gene data show CDR1 as DFQATT and CDR2 as SNEGSKA (reference sequence). CDR3 region: CSADTGSSYEQYF. The CDR3 coding sequence is TGCAGTGCCGATACAGGGAGCTCCTACGAGCAGTACTTC.

This clonotype was seen ten or more times. The chain has TRBV29-1 and TRBJ2-1, with 7 positions matching TRBD2. This CDR3 has 15 residues. Germline CDR1 and CDR2: SQVTM and ANQGSEA. V was clipped by 6 bases and J by 0 bases; unmatched bases: 8. In DNA, the CDR3 is TGCAGCGTCTCCCCGGGCGGGAGCTCCTACAATGAGCAGTTCTTC. Its protein product is CSVSPGGSSYNEQFF.

The chain joins TRBV19 to TRBJ1-2; D uncertain. The CDR3 sequence is 15 residues long. The ends were cut back, 3 bases at V and 3 bases at J, with 14 bases in the middle. Germline V lookup: CDR1 LNHDA, CDR2 SQIVND (reference sequence). DNA for the CDR3: TGTGCCAGTAGTATTGCTCCTCCTACGGACTATGGCTACACCTTC. Translating gives CASSIAPPTDYGYTF.

This clonotype came up a few times. The chain links TRBV12-5 to TRBJ1-1; 8 nucleotides line up with TRBD1. This CDR3 contains 13 residues. Germline loops: CDR1 LGHNT, CDR2 FRNRAP. The ends lost 6 bases at V and 3 bases at J; junction bases unmatched: 3. The CDR3 here is CASGGQGYTEAFF. CDR3 nucleotide sequence: TGTGCTAGTGGAGGACAGGGATACACTGAAGCTTTCTTT.

This clonotype was seen at least ten times. As DNA, the CDR3 is TGTGCCAGCAGCTTGGCCGGGACACAGACCTACAATGAGCAGTTCTTC. Protein: CASSLAGTQTYNEQFF. The chain combines TRBV5-4 with TRBJ2-1; perhaps TRBD1 as D (6 bases). The V end was cut by 0 bases, the J end by 2 bases, with 12 bases between. The CDR3 spans 16 residues. From germline, CDR1 is SGHNT and CDR2 YYREEE (reference sequence).

This clonotype was observed at least ten times. The chain couples TRBV6-5 to TRBJ2-7; tentatively, D is TRBD1 (6 bases). The germline V gene encodes CDR1 MNHEY and CDR2 SVGAGI. V shed 0 bases and J shed 3 bases, with 9 bases lying between them. The CDR3 runs to 14 residues. The CDR3 here is CASSYSTGIYEQYF. The CDR3 nucleotides read TGTGCCAGCAGTTACTCTACAGGGATCTACGAGCAGTACTTC.

The chain uses TRBV4-1 and TRBJ2-7, with TRBD2 matching 7 bases. This CDR3 has 16 amino acids. Germline CDR1 MGHRA, CDR2 YSYEKL. The V segment lost 5 bases and the J segment 0 bases; nucleotides outside the gene matches: 10. The CDR3 loop is CASSETGAGASYEQYF. The DNA for the CDR3 is TGCGCCAGCAGCGAAACCGGGGCGGGAGCCTCCTACGAGCAGTACTTC.

J is TRBJ1-6 and V is TRBV7-3, with D hard to call. The CDR3 extends over 12 amino acids. V lost 2 bases and J lost 8, with 4 bases in between. CDR1 and CDR2 from the germline V gene are SGHTA and FQGTGA. DNA for the CDR3: TGTGCCAGCAGCTTACCAGATTCACCCCTCCACTTT. The encoded protein is CASSLPDSPLHF.

The sample holds many counts of this clonotype. The chain has TRBV28 and TRBJ2-3, with D tentatively TRBD1 or TRBD2 (6 bases each). This CDR3 is built from 15 residues. With 5 bases removed from V and 8 bases from J, the gap between germline ends came to 20 bases. Germline values: CDR1 MDHEN, CDR2 SYDVKM. The CDR3 loop is CASSVPASRGVTQYF. For the CDR3, the DNA is TGTGCCAGCAGTGTTCCAGCCTCGAGGGGGGTTACGCAGTATTTT.

This clonotype was detected a few times. This chain joins TRBV18 and TRBJ2-7; no clear D gene. This CDR3 has 13 amino acids. The germline gives CDR1 KGHSH, CDR2 LQKENI. V was shortened by 0 bases and J by 7 bases, with 10 bases between the two germline ends. The CDR3 DNA is TGTGCCAGCTCACCACCTCTCGTGGGGGAGCAGTACTTC. Amino acid sequence: CASSPPLVGEQYF.